The clone carrying this T cell receptor beta chain was counted ten times or more. The sample belongs to a study of breast tumors, draining lymph nodes, adjacent tissues. Samples came from axillary lymph nodes draining the breast cancer. MiXCR was run by TCRdb on the multiplex PCR reads, yielding one entry per CDR3 protein. Counted here are 130,000 or so distinct CDR3 sequences, around 20% occurring once; the ten biggest clones make up around 2.6%. This CDR3 is 13 amino acids long. Trimming removed 1 base from V and 3 bases from J, with 6 bases in between. Germline CDR1 is KGHSH and CDR2 is LQKENI. V is TRBV18 and J is TRBJ1-2; no reliable D call. This receptor was obtained from a female donor with breast cancer. Some clones in this sample may be carry-over from other donors' samples. Sequencing was carried out using axillary lymph node tissue. The CDR3 sequence is CASSPRDDYGYTF. CDR3 sequence (DNA): TGTGCCAGCTCACCACGGGATGACTATGGCTACACCTTC.